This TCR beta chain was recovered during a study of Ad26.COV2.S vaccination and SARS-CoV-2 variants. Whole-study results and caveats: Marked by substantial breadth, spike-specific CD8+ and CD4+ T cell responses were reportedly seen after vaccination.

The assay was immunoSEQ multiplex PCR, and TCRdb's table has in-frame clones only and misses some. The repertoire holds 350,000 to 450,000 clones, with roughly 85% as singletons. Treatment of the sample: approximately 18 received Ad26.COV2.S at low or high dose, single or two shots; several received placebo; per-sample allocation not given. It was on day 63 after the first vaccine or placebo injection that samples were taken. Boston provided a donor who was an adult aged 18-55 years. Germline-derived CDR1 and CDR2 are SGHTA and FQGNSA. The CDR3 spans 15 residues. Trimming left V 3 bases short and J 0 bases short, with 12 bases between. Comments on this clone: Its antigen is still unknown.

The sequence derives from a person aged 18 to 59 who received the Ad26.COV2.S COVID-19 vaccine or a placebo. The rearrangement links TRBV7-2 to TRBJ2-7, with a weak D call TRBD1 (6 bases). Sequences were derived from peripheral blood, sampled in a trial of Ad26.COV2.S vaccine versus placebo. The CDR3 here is CASSLGTYLSYEQYF. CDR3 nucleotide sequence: TGTGCCAGCAGCTTGGGGACATACCTCTCCTACGAGCAGTACTTC.